This paragraph covers one T cell receptor (beta chain) sequence. Its cognate antigen is unknown. This entry is derived from a study of cytomegalovirus exposure and HLA in healthy donors. Study context: Inside one of the first data releases sat around 85 million unique TCRs taken from HLA-typed donors. General observations from the study: With later analysis, a missense DCLRE1C variant became linked to TCR beta V- and J-gene trimming. In most subjects, TCR beta sequences reportedly gave accurate predictions of HLA-A and HLA-B alleles.

PCR was performed using 60 Vbeta and 13 Jbeta primers. Some clones are missing from TCRdb's copy, which holds only in-frame ones; the method was immunoSEQ multiplex PCR. The data show 150,000 to 200,000 clones, roughly 85% seen once. Germline V lookup: CDR1 MRHNA, CDR2 SNTAGT. CDR3 length: 14 residues. J lost 1 base, V lost 11 bases, and 9 bases had no gene match. The chain combines TRBV6-4 with TRBJ1-1; 8 bases are shared with TRBD1. The source of this sequence is a young woman in good health and CMV-seropositive. Input material: PBMCs. This CDR3 is CAAGDRQQNTEAFF. CDR3 bases: TGTGCCGCAGGGGACAGGCAACAGAACACTGAAGCTTTCTTT.